These 8 T cell receptor beta chains were sequenced from one sample in a study of blood T cells in healthy people across ages. Through a sample-barcoded 5' primer and a J-beta primer mix, a second PCR was run for roughly 7 to 12 cycles. TCRdb redid the calling of the 5' RACE reads with MiXCR, one entry per CDR3 protein. The repertoire holds about 1.6 million distinct CDR3 sequences, roughly 32% seen once, with about 11% in the top ten. The specimen sequenced was blood. The receptors derive from a woman between 25 and 40 years old in good health.

J is TRBJ2-1 and V is TRBV5-4; 9 bases are shared with TRBD2. This CDR3 region has 16 residues. Trimming removed 4 bases from V and 3 bases from J; junction bases left unmatched: 8. The V gene's germline CDR1 is SGHNT and CDR2 YYREEE (reference sequence). CDR3 sequence (DNA): TGTGCCAGCAGCGCCAGCGGGGGGCGAGTCTACAATGAGCAGTTCTTC. Its protein is CASSASGGRVYNEQFF.

The V gene is TRBV5-1, the J gene TRBJ2-3; weak D call: TRBD1 (6 bases). Trimming removed 5 bases at V and 2 bases at J, with 15 bases between. There are 15 residues in the CDR3. Germline assignment: CDR1 SGHRS and CDR2 YFSETQ. CDR3 sequence: CASRSRGWDTDTQYF. The DNA of the CDR3 is TGCGCCAGCAGAAGCAGGGGATGGGACACAGATACGCAGTATTTT.

V gene TRBV11-1 combines with J gene TRBJ2-3, with D perhaps matching TRBD1 (6 bases). The V end lost 3 bases, the J end lost 3 bases, and 13 bases lay between the germline ends. In germline, CDR1 is SGHAT, CDR2 FQDESV (reference sequence). The CDR3 is 15 residues long. The CDR3 DNA is TGTGCCAGCAGCTTCACAGGGTCGGGGACAGATACGCAGTATTTT. Protein product: CASSFTGSGTDTQYF.

The sample holds many counts of this clonotype. The genes are TRBV27 and TRBJ2-7; 7 nucleotides agree with TRBD1. Unmatched junction bases numbered 2, after V lost 3 bases and J lost 0 bases. The CDR3 has 14 amino acids. CDR1 MNHEY and CDR2 SMNVEV come from the germline V gene (reference sequence). CDR3 in DNA: TGTGCCAGCAGTTTTCGGGACAGCTCCTACGAGCAGTACTTC. Translated, it gives CASSFRDSSYEQYF.

The V and J genes are TRBV20-1 and TRBJ1-3; TRBD1 matches 7 bases. CDR1 is DFQATT and CDR2 is SNEGSKA in the germline V gene (reference sequence). The CDR3 has 15 amino acids. V lost 3 bases, J lost 2 bases, and 7 bases stayed unmatched. DNA of the CDR3: TGCAGTGCTAGTCCTGGGACAGCTACTGGAAACACCATATATTTT. Translation gives CSASPGTATGNTIYF.

The table lists this clonotype with many counts. The CDR3: CASSGLGPGMANGYTF. The CDR3 DNA is TGTGCCAGCAGTGGGTTAGGGCCCGGTATGGCTAATGGCTACACCTTC. This sequence joins TRBV25-1 and TRBJ1-2; D is undetermined. Looked up from germline, CDR1 is MGHDK and CDR2 is SYGVNS. The V and J ends lost 4 bases and 6 bases respectively, with 21 bases between them. The CDR3 runs 16 residues.

This clonotype has at least ten counts. The chain has TRBV7-2 and TRBJ1-2; 8 bases map to TRBD1. CDR1 and CDR2 from the germline V gene are SGHTA and FQGNSA. V trimming: 4 bases; J trimming: 5 bases; junction bases outside the gene matches: 6. The CDR3 runs to 14 residues. The DNA of the CDR3 is TGTGCCAGCAGCTCATCAGGGGGCAGTTATGGCTACACCTTC. This codes for CASSSSGGSYGYTF.

In its sample, this clonotype was seen a few times. V usage is TRBV25-1 and J usage is TRBJ2-7; 9 bases match TRBD1. Trimming cost V 4 bases and J 2 bases; bases outside gene matches: 6. The length of the CDR3 is 15 residues. Germline CDR1 is MGHDK and CDR2 is SYGVNS. For the CDR3, the DNA is TGTGCCAGCAGTGGGGGGACAGGGCTAACCTACGAGCAGTACTTC. Translation: CASSGGTGLTYEQYF.